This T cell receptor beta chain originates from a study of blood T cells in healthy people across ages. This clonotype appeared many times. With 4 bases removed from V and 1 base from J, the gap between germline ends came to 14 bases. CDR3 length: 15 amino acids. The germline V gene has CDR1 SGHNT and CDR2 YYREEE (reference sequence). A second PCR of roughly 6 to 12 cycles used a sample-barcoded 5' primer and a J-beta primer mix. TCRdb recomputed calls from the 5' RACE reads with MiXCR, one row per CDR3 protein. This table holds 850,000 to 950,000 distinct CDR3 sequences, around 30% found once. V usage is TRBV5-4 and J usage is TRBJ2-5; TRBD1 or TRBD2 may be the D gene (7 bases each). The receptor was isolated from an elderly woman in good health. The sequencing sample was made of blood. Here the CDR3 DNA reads TGTGCCAGCAGCCCCAGCAGGGGGGGCCAAGAGACCCAGTACTTC. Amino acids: CASSPSRGGQETQYF.